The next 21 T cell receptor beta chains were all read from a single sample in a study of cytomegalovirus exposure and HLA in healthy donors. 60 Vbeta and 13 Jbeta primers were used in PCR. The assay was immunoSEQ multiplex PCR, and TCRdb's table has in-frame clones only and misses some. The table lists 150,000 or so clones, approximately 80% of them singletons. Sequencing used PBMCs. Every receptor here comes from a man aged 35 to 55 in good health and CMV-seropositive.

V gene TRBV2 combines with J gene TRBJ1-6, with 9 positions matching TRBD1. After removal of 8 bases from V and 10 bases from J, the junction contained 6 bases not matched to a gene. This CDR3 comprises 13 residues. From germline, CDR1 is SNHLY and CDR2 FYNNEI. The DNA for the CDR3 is TGTGCCAGCGAGGGGACAGGGCACTCACCCCTCCACTTT. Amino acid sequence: CASEGTGHSPLHF.

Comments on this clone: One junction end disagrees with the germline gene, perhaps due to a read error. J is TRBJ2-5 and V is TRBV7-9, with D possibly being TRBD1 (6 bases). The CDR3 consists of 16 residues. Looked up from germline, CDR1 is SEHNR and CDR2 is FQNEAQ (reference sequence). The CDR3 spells CSSSLDHIGGYETQYF. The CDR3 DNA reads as TGTTCCAGCAGCTTAGACCATATAGGGGGTTACGAGACCCAGTACTTC. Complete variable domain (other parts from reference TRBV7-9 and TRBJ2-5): DTGVSQNPRHKITKRGQNVTFRCDPISEHNRLYWYRQTLGQGPEFLTYFQNEAQLEKSRLLSDRFSAERPKGSFSTLEIQRTEQGDSAMYLCSSSLDHIGGYETQYFGPGTRLLVL.

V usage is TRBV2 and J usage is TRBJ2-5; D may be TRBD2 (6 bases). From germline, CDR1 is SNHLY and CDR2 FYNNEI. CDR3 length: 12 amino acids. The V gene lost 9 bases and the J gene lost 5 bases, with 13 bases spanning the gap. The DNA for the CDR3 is TGTGCCAGTTCTAGCGAGGTGGAGACCCAGTACTTC. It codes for CASSSEVETQYF.

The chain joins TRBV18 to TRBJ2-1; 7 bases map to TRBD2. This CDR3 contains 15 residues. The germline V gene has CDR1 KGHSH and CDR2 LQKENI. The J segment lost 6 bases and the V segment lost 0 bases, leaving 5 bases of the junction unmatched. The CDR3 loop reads CASSPPAGEGNEQFF. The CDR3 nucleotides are TGTGCCAGCTCACCACCGGCGGGAGAGGGCAATGAGCAGTTCTTC.

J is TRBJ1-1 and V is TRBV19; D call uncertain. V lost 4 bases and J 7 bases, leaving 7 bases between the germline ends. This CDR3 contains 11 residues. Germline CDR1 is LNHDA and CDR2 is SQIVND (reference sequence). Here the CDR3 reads CASSKAGEAFF. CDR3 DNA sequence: TGTGCCAGTAGTAAGGCGGGTGAAGCTTTCTTT.

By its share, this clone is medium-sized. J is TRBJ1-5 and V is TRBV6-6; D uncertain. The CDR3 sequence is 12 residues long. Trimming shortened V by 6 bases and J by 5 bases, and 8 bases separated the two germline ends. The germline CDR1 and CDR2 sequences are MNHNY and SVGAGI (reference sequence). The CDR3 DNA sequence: TGTGCCAGCAGCCTATCTTATCAGCCCCAGCATTTT. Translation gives CASSLSYQPQHF.

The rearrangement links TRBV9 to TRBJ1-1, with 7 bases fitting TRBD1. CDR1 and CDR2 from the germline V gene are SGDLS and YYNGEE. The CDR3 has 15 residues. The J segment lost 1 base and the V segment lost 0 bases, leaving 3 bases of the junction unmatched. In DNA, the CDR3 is TGTGCCAGCAGCGTAGATCCAGGGGGGAACACTGAAGCTTTCTTT. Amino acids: CASSVDPGGNTEAFF.

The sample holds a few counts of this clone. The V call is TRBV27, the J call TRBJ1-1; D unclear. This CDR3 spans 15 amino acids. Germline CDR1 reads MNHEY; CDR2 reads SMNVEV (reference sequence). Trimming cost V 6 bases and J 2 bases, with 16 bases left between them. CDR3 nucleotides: TGTGCCAGCAGACCGATTGGGCCCGTCAACACTGAAGCTTTCTTT. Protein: CASRPIGPVNTEAFF.

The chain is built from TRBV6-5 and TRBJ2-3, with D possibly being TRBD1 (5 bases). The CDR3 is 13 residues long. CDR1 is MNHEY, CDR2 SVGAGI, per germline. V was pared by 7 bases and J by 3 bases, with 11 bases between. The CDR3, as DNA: TGTGCCAGCACAGGGCCGGAGACAGATACGCAGTATTTT. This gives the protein CASTGPETDTQYF.

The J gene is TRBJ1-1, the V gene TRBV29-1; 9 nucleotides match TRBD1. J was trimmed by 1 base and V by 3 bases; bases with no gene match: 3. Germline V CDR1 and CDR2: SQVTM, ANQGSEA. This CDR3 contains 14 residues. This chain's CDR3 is CSVEDRGRNTEAFF. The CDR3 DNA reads TGCAGCGTTGAGGACAGGGGTAGGAACACTGAAGCTTTCTTT.

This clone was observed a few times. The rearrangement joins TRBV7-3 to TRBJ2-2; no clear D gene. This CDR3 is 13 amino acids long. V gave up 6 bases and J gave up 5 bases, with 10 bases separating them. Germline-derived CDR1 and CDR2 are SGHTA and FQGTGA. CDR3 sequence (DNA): TGTGCCAGCAGTAACCGGGTGACCGGGGAGCTGTTTTTT. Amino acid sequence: CASSNRVTGELFF.

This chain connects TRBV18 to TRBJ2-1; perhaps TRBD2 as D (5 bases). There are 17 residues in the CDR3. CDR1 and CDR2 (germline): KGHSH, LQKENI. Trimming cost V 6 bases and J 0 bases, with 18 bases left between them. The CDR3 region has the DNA TGTGCCAGCTCCCGAAAAACGGGGAGCCACTCCTACAATGAGCAGTTCTTC. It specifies CASSRKTGSHSYNEQFF.

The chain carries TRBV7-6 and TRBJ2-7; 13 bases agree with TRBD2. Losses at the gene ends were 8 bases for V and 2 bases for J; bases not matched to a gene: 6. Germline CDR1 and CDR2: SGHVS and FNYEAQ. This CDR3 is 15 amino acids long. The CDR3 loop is CASLQGLAGPYEQYF. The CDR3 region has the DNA TGTGCCAGCCTACAGGGACTAGCGGGACCCTACGAGCAGTACTTC.

For the CDR3, the DNA is TGTGCCAGCAGCTATGACACCTATGGCTACACCTTC. It specifies CASSYDTYGYTF. This chain uses TRBV28 with TRBJ1-2, with unresolved D. The CDR3 sequence is 12 residues long. The V and J ends lost 6 bases and 4 bases respectively, with 9 bases between them. CDR1 is MDHEN and CDR2 is SYDVKM in the germline V gene.

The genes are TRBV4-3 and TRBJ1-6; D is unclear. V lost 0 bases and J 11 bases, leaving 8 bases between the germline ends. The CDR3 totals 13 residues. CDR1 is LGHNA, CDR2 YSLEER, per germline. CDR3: CASSQDLGTPLHF. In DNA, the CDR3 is TGCGCCAGCAGCCAAGATCTGGGCACACCCCTCCACTTT.

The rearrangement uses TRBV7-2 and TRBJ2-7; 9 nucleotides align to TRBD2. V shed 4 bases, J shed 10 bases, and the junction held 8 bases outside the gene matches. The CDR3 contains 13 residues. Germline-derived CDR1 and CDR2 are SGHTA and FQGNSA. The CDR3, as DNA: TGTGCCAGCAGCTCAGACAGCGGGAGGCCCCAGTACTTC. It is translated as CASSSDSGRPQYF.

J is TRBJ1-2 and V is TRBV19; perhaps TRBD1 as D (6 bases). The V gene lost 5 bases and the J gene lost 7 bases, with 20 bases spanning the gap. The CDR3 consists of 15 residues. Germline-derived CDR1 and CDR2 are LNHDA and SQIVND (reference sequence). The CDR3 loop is CASSEYSTGSGGYTF. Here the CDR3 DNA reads TGTGCCAGTAGTGAGTACTCGACAGGAAGTGGTGGCTACACCTTC.

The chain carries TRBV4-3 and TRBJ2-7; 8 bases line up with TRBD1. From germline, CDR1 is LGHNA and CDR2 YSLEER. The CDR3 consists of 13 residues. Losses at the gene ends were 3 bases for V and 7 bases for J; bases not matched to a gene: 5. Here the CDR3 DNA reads TGCGCCAGCAGCCACAGGACAGGGAGGGAGCAGTACTTC. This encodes CASSHRTGREQYF.

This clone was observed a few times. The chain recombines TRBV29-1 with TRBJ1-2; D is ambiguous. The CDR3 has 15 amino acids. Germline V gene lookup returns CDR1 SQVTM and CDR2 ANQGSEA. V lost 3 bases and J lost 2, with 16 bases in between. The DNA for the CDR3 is TGCAGCGTTGATGCCCTCCGCCCTGGCAACTATGGCTACACCTTC. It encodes CSVDALRPGNYGYTF. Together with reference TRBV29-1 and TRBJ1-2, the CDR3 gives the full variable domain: SAVISQKPSRDICQRGTSLTIQCQVDSQVTMMFWYRQQPGQSLTLIATANQGSEATYESGFVIDKFPISRPNLTFSTLTVSNMSPEDSSIYLCSVDALRPGNYGYTFGSGTRLTVV.

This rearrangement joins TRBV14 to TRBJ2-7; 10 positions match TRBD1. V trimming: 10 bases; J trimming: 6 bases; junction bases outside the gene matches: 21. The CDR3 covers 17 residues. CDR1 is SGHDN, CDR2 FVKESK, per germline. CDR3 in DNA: TGTGCCACCTATTATCCGGGCCCGACAGGGGGCGAGCGCGAGCAGTACTTC. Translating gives CATYYPGPTGGEREQYF. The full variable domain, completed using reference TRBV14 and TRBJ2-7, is EAGVTQFPSHSVIEKGQTVTLRCDPISGHDNLYWYRRVMGKEIKFLLHFVKESKQDESGMPNNRFLAERTGGTYSTLKVQPAELEDSGVYFCATYYPGPTGGEREQYFGPGTRLTVT.

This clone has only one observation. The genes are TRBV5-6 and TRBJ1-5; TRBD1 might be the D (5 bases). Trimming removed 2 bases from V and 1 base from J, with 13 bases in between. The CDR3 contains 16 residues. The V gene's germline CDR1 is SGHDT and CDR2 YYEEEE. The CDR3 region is CASSLGQGRSNQPQHF. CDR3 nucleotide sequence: TGTGCCAGCAGCTTAGGGCAGGGAAGGAGCAATCAGCCCCAGCATTTT.